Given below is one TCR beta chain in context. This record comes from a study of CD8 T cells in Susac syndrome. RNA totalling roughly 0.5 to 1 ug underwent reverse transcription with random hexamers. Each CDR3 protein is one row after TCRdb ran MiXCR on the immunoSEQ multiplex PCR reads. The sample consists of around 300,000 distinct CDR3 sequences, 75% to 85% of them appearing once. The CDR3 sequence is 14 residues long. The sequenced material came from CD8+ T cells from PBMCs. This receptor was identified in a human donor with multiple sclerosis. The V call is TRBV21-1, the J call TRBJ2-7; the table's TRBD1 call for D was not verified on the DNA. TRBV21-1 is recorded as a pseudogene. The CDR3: CASQGTRSSYEQYF. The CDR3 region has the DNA TGTGCCAGCCAGGGGACACGATCGTCTTACGAGCAGTACTTC.